This T cell receptor (beta chain) was found in a study of identical twins. With V trimmed by 6 bases and J by 4 bases, 7 bases remained unmatched. This CDR3 region has 14 residues. The germline gives CDR1 MDHEN, CDR2 SYDVKM. TCRdb reprocessed the 5' RACE reads via MiXCR and lists one record per CDR3 protein. The profile covers a few hundred thousand distinct CDR3 sequences, with 10% appearing a single time and more than 8.5% taken by the ten largest. This clonotype was observed many times. All of the donors were Caucasians in good health. The source is a man aged 45-65 years in good health. Sample: memory T cells sorted from blood. V usage is TRBV28 and J usage is TRBJ1-2, with 8 bases that match TRBD1. CDR3 sequence reads: CASRPGQASYGYTF. The CDR3 nucleotides are TGTGCCAGCAGACCGGGACAGGCGAGCTATGGCTACACCTTC.